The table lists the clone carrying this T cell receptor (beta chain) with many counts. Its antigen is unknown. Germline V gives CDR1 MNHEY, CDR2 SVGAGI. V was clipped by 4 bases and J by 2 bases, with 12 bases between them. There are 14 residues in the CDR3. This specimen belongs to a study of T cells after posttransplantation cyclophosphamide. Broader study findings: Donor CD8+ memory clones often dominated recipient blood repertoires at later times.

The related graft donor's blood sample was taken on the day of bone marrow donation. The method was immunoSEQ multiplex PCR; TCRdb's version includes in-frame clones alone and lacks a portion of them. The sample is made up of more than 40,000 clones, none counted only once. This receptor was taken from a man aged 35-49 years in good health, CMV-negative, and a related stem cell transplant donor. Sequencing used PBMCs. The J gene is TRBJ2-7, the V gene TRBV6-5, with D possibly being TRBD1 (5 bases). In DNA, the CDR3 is TGTGCCAGCAGTTCCCAGCCAGGGCCCTACGAGCAGTACTTC. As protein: CASSSQPGPYEQYF.